This T cell receptor beta chain was profiled in a study of T cell clonotyping in hematopoietic cell transplantation. This table comes from immunoSEQ multiplex PCR, and its TCRdb copy is limited to in-frame clones, with some not included. The sample includes several thousand clones, roughly nine tenths of them seen just once. With 1 base removed from V and 4 bases from J, the gap between germline ends came to 11 bases. This CDR3 spans 16 amino acids. Germline assignment: CDR1 MGHRA and CDR2 YSYEKL. Study-wide results and caveats: At the given depth, recipient repertoires were over 95% de novo clonotypes.

Details on this clone: Its antigen is not known.

This chain connects TRBV4-1 to TRBJ2-6, with D tentatively TRBD1 (5 bases). The TCR sequence derives from a female patient in her fifties or sixties who had an allogeneic stem cell transplant from an unrelated donor, so the T cells may come from the graft donor. Some clones in this sample may be carry-over from other donors' samples. Sequences were derived from peripheral blood mononuclear cells, sampled 180 days after allogeneic stem cell transplant. The CDR3 DNA reads TGCGCCAGCAGCCAAGTATCAGGGCTCGGGGCCAACGTCCTGACTTTC. This codes for CASSQVSGLGANVLTF.